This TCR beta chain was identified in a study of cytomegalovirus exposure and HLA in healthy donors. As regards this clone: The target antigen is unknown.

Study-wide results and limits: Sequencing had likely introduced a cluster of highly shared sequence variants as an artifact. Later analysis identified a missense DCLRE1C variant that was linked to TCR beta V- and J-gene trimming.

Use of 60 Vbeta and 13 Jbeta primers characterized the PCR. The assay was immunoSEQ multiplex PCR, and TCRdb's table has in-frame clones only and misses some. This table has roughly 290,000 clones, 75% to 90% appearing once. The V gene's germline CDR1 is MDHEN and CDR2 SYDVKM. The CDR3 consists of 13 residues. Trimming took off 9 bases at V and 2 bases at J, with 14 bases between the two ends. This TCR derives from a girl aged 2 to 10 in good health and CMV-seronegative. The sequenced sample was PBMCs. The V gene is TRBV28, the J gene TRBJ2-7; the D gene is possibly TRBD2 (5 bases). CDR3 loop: CASLDGMTYEQYF. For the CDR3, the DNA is TGTGCCAGTCTGGACGGGATGACCTACGAGCAGTACTTC.